These 27 T cell receptor beta chains were all obtained from the same sample, sequenced in a study of OX40 agonist ivuxolimab in advanced cancers. TCRdb keeps only in-frame clones here, not all; method: immunoSEQ multiplex PCR. The sample carries nearly 60,000 clones, about 81% recorded once. The source was CD4+ or CD8+ T cells sorted from blood, collected in a trial of the OX40 agonist ivuxolimab. The receptors were gathered from an adult with an advanced solid tumor such as melanoma, head and neck, liver or kidney cancer.

The chain carries TRBV18 and TRBJ2-2, with D maybe TRBD1 (5 bases). The V gene's germline CDR1 is KGHSH and CDR2 LQKENI. The CDR3 contains 17 residues. Trimming took off 4 bases at V and 4 bases at J, with 19 bases between the two ends. The CDR3 coding sequence is TGTGCCAGCTCACTCTCGAGACCAGGGTCGATCACCGGGGAGCTGTTTTTT. The encoded protein is CASSLSRPGSITGELFF. Complete variable domain (other parts from reference TRBV18 and TRBJ2-2): NAGVMQNPRHLVRRRGQEARLRCSPMKGHSHVYWYRQLPEEGLKFMVYLQKENIIDESGMPKERFSAEFPKEGPSILRIQQVVRGDSAAYFCASSLSRPGSITGELFFGEGSRLTVL.

The chain carries TRBV6-4 and TRBJ2-7, with 8 positions matching TRBD2. Per the germline V gene, CDR1 is MRHNA and CDR2 is SNTAGT. Germline trimming cut 5 bases from V and 0 bases from J; bases unmatched to any gene: 6. This CDR3 spans 15 amino acids. This chain's CDR3 is CASSRGGTPSYEQYF. CDR3 nucleotides: TGTGCCAGCAGTCGGGGGGGGACACCCTCCTACGAGCAGTACTTC.

This clone was detected only a few times. The chain uses TRBV19 and TRBJ1-4, with 7 bases matching TRBD1. This CDR3 region has 14 residues. Germline CDR1 is LNHDA and CDR2 is SQIVND (reference sequence). The J segment lost 3 bases and the V segment lost 7 bases, leaving 5 bases of the junction unmatched. The CDR3 reads CASKTGAANEKLFF. CDR3 coding DNA: TGTGCCAGTAAAACAGGGGCGGCTAATGAAAAACTGTTTTTT.

The chain links TRBV19 to TRBJ2-3; 7 bases align to TRBD2. Trimming cost V 7 bases and J 6 bases; bases outside gene matches: 7. Germline V lookup: CDR1 LNHDA, CDR2 SQIVND (reference sequence). This CDR3 region has 13 residues. The CDR3 bases are TGTGCCAGTAAAAGGGAGGGGTTTGATACGCAGTATTTT. Translation: CASKREGFDTQYF.

This clone came up a few times. CDR3 DNA sequence: TGTGCCAGCAGTTACACCACAGGGGCCTATGGCTACACCTTC. As protein: CASSYTTGAYGYTF. V and J are TRBV6-5 and TRBJ1-2; 7 positions match TRBD1. J lost 4 bases, V lost 2 bases, and 4 bases had no gene match. In germline, CDR1 is MNHEY, CDR2 SVGAGI. The CDR3 is 14 residues long.

The J gene is TRBJ2-7, the V gene TRBV6-5; D may be TRBD1 or TRBD2 (5 bases each). Deletions cut 5 bases from V and 0 bases from J, with 11 bases between. From germline, CDR1 is MNHEY and CDR2 SVGAGI. The CDR3 length is 14 residues. DNA of the CDR3: TGTGCCAGCAGTGACCGGGACGACTCCTACGAGCAGTACTTC. It specifies CASSDRDDSYEQYF.

This clone appeared a single time. J is TRBJ1-4 and V is TRBV5-6; 12 bases map to TRBD1. The germline V gene has CDR1 SGHDT and CDR2 YYEEEE. This CDR3 is built from 15 residues. J was trimmed by 10 bases and V by 4 bases; bases with no gene match: 8. The CDR3 loop reads CASSPGTGGIGKLFF. CDR3 DNA sequence: TGTGCCAGCAGCCCTGGGACAGGGGGCATAGGAAAACTGTTTTTT.

V and J are TRBV5-4 and TRBJ2-1; D remains ambiguous. Germline CDR1 SGHNT, CDR2 YYREEE (reference sequence). There are 12 residues in the CDR3. V was shortened by 2 bases and J by 4 bases, with 4 bases between the two germline ends. CDR3 DNA: TGTGCCAGCAGCTTAGATTACAATGAGCAGTTCTTC. This gives the protein CASSLDYNEQFF.

V and J are TRBV19 and TRBJ2-7, with D unresolved. CDR1 is LNHDA and CDR2 is SQIVND in the germline V gene (reference sequence). This CDR3 comprises 11 residues. Trimming left V 4 bases short and J 4 bases short, with 5 bases between. For the CDR3, the DNA is TGTGCCAGTAGTAATCATTACGAGCAGTACTTC. Protein: CASSNHYEQYF.

This clone has just a few counts. The J gene is TRBJ1-5, the V gene TRBV10-3; D uncertain. Germline V lookup: CDR1 ENHRY, CDR2 SYGVKD. Trimming took 8 bases from V and 0 from J, leaving 8 bases between them. The CDR3 is 13 amino acids. The CDR3 protein is CAIQTDSNQPQHF. For the CDR3, the DNA is TGTGCCATCCAGACGGATAGCAATCAGCCCCAGCATTTT.

The CDR3 here is CATSRDSGDQPQHF. The CDR3, as DNA: TGTGCCACCAGCAGAGACTCAGGGGATCAGCCCCAGCATTTT. The rearrangement links TRBV15 to TRBJ1-5, with D tentatively TRBD1 (6 bases). V gave up 0 bases and J gave up 5 bases, with 8 bases separating them. The germline CDR1 and CDR2 sequences are LNHNV and YYDKDF (reference sequence). The CDR3 is made up of 14 amino acids.

This chain connects TRBV11-3 to TRBJ1-1; no definite D call. The CDR3 has 13 residues. Germline values: CDR1 SGHNT, CDR2 YENEEA. Trimming removed 5 bases at V and 5 bases at J, with 12 bases between. The CDR3 is CASSLTPYTEAFF. CDR3 nucleotides: TGTGCCAGCAGCCTCACACCATATACTGAAGCTTTCTTT.

In nucleotides, the CDR3 is TGTGCCAGCAGGGTGGGCGGGGAGCTGTTTTTT. Its protein is CASRVGGELFF. The chain uses TRBV2 and TRBJ2-2; D is unclear. CDR3 length: 11 residues. Germline values: CDR1 SNHLY, CDR2 FYNNEI. Trimming left V 6 bases short and J 7 bases short, with 6 bases between.

V usage is TRBV7-3 and J usage is TRBJ2-2; 9 bases agree with TRBD2. The CDR3 is 18 residues long. The germline V gene has CDR1 SGHTA and CDR2 FQGTGA. The trim removed 5 bases at V and 3 bases at J, leaving 13 bases unmatched. CDR3 region: CASSPLWRRGGDTGELFF. In DNA, the CDR3 is TGTGCCAGCAGCCCCCTTTGGCGGCGGGGGGGCGACACCGGGGAGCTGTTTTTT.

The rearrangement links TRBV6-6 to TRBJ2-7; possibly TRBD1 or TRBD2 for D (5 bases each). Trimming stripped 7 bases from V and 6 bases from J, with 16 bases between. Germline CDR1 MNHNY, CDR2 SVGAGI (reference sequence). The CDR3 loop spans 13 amino acids. The CDR3 region has the DNA TGTGCCAGCACCCCGGGACGGCCCGGCGAGCAGTACTTC. Its translation is CASTPGRPGEQYF.

This clone was recorded only once. The rearrangement uses TRBV2 and TRBJ2-1, with D maybe TRBD2 (5 bases). The CDR3 is made up of 13 amino acids. Looked up from germline, CDR1 is SNHLY and CDR2 is FYNNEI. V lost 4 bases to trimming and J lost 7 bases, with 11 bases between them. This chain's CDR3 is CASSGHEGNEQFF. The CDR3 coding sequence is TGTGCCAGCAGTGGACACGAGGGAAATGAGCAGTTCTTC.

Remarks on this clone: Other DNA sequences of this sample code for an identical CDR3. V is TRBV6-6 and J is TRBJ2-7, with a possible D match to TRBD1 (6 bases). Trimming left V 6 bases short and J 4 bases short, with 10 bases between. The CDR3 spans 12 residues. Germline V lookup: CDR1 MNHNY, CDR2 SVGAGI (reference sequence). The CDR3: CASSAQGYEQYF. DNA for the CDR3: TGTGCCAGCAGCGCACAGGGTTACGAGCAGTACTTC.

This chain connects TRBV30 to TRBJ2-7; no firm D call. V gave up 8 bases and J gave up 8 bases, with 13 bases separating them. From germline, CDR1 is GTSNPN and CDR2 SVGIG (reference sequence). This CDR3 region has 10 residues. As DNA, the CDR3 is TGTGCCACCCACTTGGACCAGCAGTACTTC. Translation gives CATHLDQQYF.

This CDR3 reads CASSPRLAGNQETQYF. The CDR3 bases are TGTGCCAGTAGTCCGAGACTAGCGGGGAATCAAGAGACCCAGTACTTC. The rearrangement links TRBV19 to TRBJ2-5, with TRBD2 matching over 11 bases. This CDR3 is built from 16 residues. CDR1 is LNHDA, CDR2 SQIVND, per germline (reference sequence). The ends lost 5 bases at V and 2 bases at J; junction bases unmatched: 7.

The sample holds one count of this clone. The chain employs TRBV5-1 and TRBJ2-5; 8 bases are a match to TRBD2. Germline CDR1 and CDR2: SGHRS and YFSETQ. This CDR3 comprises 13 residues. Trimming removed 3 bases from V and 6 bases from J; junction bases left unmatched: 4. The CDR3 reads CASSSSGGQTQYF. The DNA of the CDR3 is TGCGCCAGCAGCTCAAGCGGGGGACAGACCCAGTACTTC.

The chain links TRBV1 to TRBJ2-1; the tabulated D call, TRBD1, remains unverified against the DNA. TRBV1 is a pseudogene. This CDR3 has 16 residues. CDR3 in amino acids: CTSSPRGTPSTTEQFF. The CDR3 DNA follows: TGCACCAGCAGCCCCAGGGGCACCCCCTCTACAACTGAGCAGTTCTTC.

The chain joins TRBV18 to TRBJ2-1, with 11 bases aligning to TRBD2. J gave up 4 bases and V 2 bases, and 4 bases lay outside the gene matches. In germline, CDR1 is KGHSH, CDR2 LQKENI. The CDR3 has 16 amino acids. The CDR3 nucleotides are TGTGCCAGCTCACCAGCCCTAGCGGGGGGATACAATGAGCAGTTCTTC. Translating it yields CASSPALAGGYNEQFF.

The chain links TRBV5-5 to TRBJ2-5; 7 bases agree with TRBD2. The CDR3 totals 15 residues. Germline V lookup: CDR1 SGHKS, CDR2 YYEKEE (reference sequence). V trimming: 4 bases; J trimming: 8 bases; junction bases outside the gene matches: 14. As DNA, the CDR3 is TGTGCCAGCAGCGGGACGGGTTTGCGGGAGAATACCCAGTACTTC. Translated, it gives CASSGTGLRENTQYF. The variable domain in full, completed from reference TRBV5-5 and TRBJ2-5, reads DAGVTQSPTHLIKTRGQQVTLRCSPISGHKSVSWYQQVLGQGPQFIFQYYEKEERGRGNFPDRFSARQFPNYSSELNVNALLLGDSALYLCASSGTGLRENTQYFGPGTRLLVL.

V usage is TRBV6-1 and J usage is TRBJ1-2; 7 bases fit TRBD1. Germline values: CDR1 MNHNS, CDR2 SASEGT. This CDR3 region has 14 residues. The ends lost 4 bases at V and 3 bases at J; junction bases unmatched: 5. CDR3 residues: CASSATGPDYGYTF. The CDR3 region has the DNA TGTGCCAGCAGTGCGACAGGGCCTGACTATGGCTACACCTTC.

The chain couples TRBV5-8 to TRBJ2-3; D gene uncertain. The CDR3 totals 13 residues. Germline-derived CDR1 and CDR2 are SGHTS and YDEGEE. Deletions cut 4 bases from V and 6 bases from J, with 12 bases between. CDR3: CASSTGLRDTQYF. CDR3 sequence (DNA): TGTGCCAGCAGCACGGGCCTAAGGGATACGCAGTATTTT.

The V and J genes are TRBV19 and TRBJ1-5; possible D gene TRBD1, 6 bases. Germline CDR1 is LNHDA and CDR2 is SQIVND (reference sequence). This CDR3 has 15 amino acids. The V end was cut by 3 bases, the J end by 3 bases, with 12 bases between. The CDR3 loop reads CASSIWGRINQPQHF. In DNA form, the CDR3 reads TGTGCCAGTAGTATTTGGGGGCGGATCAATCAGCCCCAGCATTTT.

Only one count was recorded for this clone. The genes are TRBV5-4 and TRBJ1-4, with D perhaps TRBD1 (6 bases). The CDR3 is 16 residues long. Germline CDR1 and CDR2: SGHNT and YYREEE (reference sequence). The ends were cut back, 2 bases at V and 5 bases at J, with 16 bases in the middle. CDR3 coding DNA: TGTGCCAGCAGCTTATCGACAGGTGGGGGAAATGAAAAACTGTTTTTT. Amino acid sequence: CASSLSTGGGNEKLFF.